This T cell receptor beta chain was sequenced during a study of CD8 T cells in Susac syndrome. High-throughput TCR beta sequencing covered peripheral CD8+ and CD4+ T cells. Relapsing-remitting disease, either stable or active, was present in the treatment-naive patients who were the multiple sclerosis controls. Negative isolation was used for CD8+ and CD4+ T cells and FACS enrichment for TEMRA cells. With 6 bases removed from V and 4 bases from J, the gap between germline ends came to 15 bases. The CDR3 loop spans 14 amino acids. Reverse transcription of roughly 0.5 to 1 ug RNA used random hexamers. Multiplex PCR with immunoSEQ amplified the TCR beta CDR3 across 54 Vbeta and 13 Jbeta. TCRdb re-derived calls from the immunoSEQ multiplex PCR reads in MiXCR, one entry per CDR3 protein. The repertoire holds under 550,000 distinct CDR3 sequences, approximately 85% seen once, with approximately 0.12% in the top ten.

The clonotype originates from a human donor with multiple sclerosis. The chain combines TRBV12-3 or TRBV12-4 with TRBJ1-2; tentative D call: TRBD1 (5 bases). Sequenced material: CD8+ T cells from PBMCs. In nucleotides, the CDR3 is TGTGCCAGCAGCCGGGACCCTGCGCGCTATGGCTACACCTTC. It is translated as CASSRDPARYGYTF.